Listed below are T cell receptor beta chains from one sample, sequenced in a study of T-cell reconstitution after alpha-beta-depleted transplantation in children. TCRdb reanalysed the PCR reads using MiXCR and keeps one entry per CDR3 protein. Of a few hundred thousand distinct CDR3 sequences listed, roughly 20% are singletons. Source: PBMCs from the stem cell graft donor, taken from the stem cell graft. These receptor sequences come from a human donor who donated a stem cell graft to a child with acute myeloid leukemia. Each CDR3 is given with its conserved first and last residue. A D gene is named only where the DNA matches it firmly. Expanded clones get a size class; other rows say once, few or many, or leave the size out.

>-|TRBV28|TRBJ2-7|few
CASSSPAYEQYF
TGTGCCAGCAGTTCCCCAGCCTACGAGCAGTACTTC
>TRBD2|TRBV4-1|TRBJ2-7|few
CASSQPTSGSSYEQYF
TGCGCCAGCAGCCAGCCGACTAGCGGTTCTTCCTACGAGCAGTACTTC
>TRBD2|TRBV27|TRBJ2-3|-
CASSPRLAGGLSTDTQYF
TGTGCCAGCAGTCCCCGACTAGCGGGAGGGCTGAGCACAGATACGCAGTATTTT
>-|TRBV7-9|TRBJ2-5|few
CASSLVMGGETQYF
TGTGCCAGCAGCTTGGTTATGGGTGGGGAGACCCAGTACTTC
>TRBD1|TRBV24-1|TRBJ2-3|few
CATSGDRVIDTQYF
TGTGCCACCAGTGGGGACAGGGTAATAGATACGCAGTATTTT
>-|TRBV27|TRBJ1-6|-
CASSLSLHGNSPLHF
TGTGCCAGCAGTTTGTCGTTGCATGGCAATTCACCCCTCCACTTT
>TRBD2|TRBV5-1|TRBJ2-5|many
CASSLAGVGETQYF
TGTGCCAGCAGTTTAGCGGGAGTCGGAGAGACCCAGTACTTC
>TRBD2|TRBV29-1|TRBJ2-3|many
CSAGTSGTDTQYF
TGCAGCGCTGGGACTAGCGGGACAGATACGCAGTATTTT
>-|TRBV12-3/TRBV12-4|TRBJ1-5|few
CASSPTGRDQPQHF
TGTGCCAGCAGCCCGACAGGACGGGATCAGCCCCAGCATTTT
>-|TRBV27|TRBJ2-7|-
CASSSPASYEQYF
TGTGCCAGCAGTTCGCCAGCTTCTTACGAGCAGTACTTC
>TRBD1|TRBV5-5|TRBJ2-1|many
CASSPGTGGRNEQFF
TGTGCCAGCAGCCCCGGGACAGGGGGTAGGAATGAGCAGTTCTTC
>TRBD1|TRBV13|TRBJ1-3|-
CASSSNRGPARGNTIYF
TGTGCCAGCAGCTCCAACAGGGGTCCGGCTCGTGGAAACACCATATATTTT
>TRBD1|TRBV4-2|TRBJ2-5|many
CASSQDGGTGTRETQYF
TGTGCCAGCAGCCAAGATGGCGGGACAGGGACGCGAGAGACCCAGTACTTC
>TRBD2|TRBV7-2|TRBJ2-7|-
CASSLAPGTSGEQYF
TGTGCCAGCAGCTTAGCCCCCGGGACTAGCGGCGAGCAGTACTTC
>TRBD2|TRBV25-1|TRBJ2-5|-
CASSGYGRAGGKETQYF
TGTGCCAGCAGTGGTTACGGGAGGGCCGGTGGAAAAGAGACCCAGTACTTC
>-|TRBV5-5|TRBJ2-3|many
CASSLRPGHPTDTQYF
TGTGCCAGCAGCTTGCGGCCAGGACACCCCACAGATACGCAGTATTTT
>TRBD1|TRBV5-5|TRBJ2-1|few
CASSLGRADRRNNEQFF
TGTGCCAGCAGCTTGGGCAGGGCGGACAGGAGAAACAATGAGCAGTTCTTC
>-|TRBV10-3|TRBJ1-1|-
CAISGGPEPMNTEAFF
TGTGCCATCAGTGGGGGACCAGAGCCCATGAACACTGAAGCTTTCTTT
>TRBD2|TRBV10-3|TRBJ2-7|few
CAISGISGSPAYEQYF
TGTGCCATCAGTGGTATTAGCGGGAGTCCGGCCTACGAGCAGTACTTC
>TRBD2|TRBV5-6|TRBJ2-2|many
CASSLELAGWTGELFF
TGTGCCAGCAGCTTGGAGCTAGCGGGATGGACCGGGGAGCTGTTTTTT
>TRBD2|TRBV11-2|TRBJ2-3|-
CASSLQVSASGMGATDTQYF
TGTGCCAGCAGCTTACAAGTGTCGGCTAGCGGGATGGGGGCCACAGATACGCAGTATTTT
>-|TRBV25-1|TRBJ1-4|few
CASSVPGANEKLFF
TGTGCCAGCAGTGTGCCAGGGGCTAATGAAAAACTGTTTTTT
>TRBD2|TRBV7-3|TRBJ2-3|-
CASSLGTSGVDTQYF
TGTGCCAGCAGTCTTGGGACTAGCGGGGTCGATACGCAGTATTTT
>-|TRBV28|TRBJ1-1|-
CASNDRRQAAFF
TGTGCCAGCAACGACAGGCGACAAGCAGCTTTCTTT
>-|TRBV5-1|TRBJ2-7|-
CASSLAQGTDYEQYF
TGCGCCAGCAGCTTGGCCCAAGGGACGGACTACGAGCAGTACTTC
>TRBD1|TRBV2|TRBJ2-3|-
CASSRQGRLTDTQYF
TGTGCCAGCAGTCGACAGGGCCGGCTCACAGATACGCAGTATTTT
>-|TRBV10-3|TRBJ1-5|-
CAISRDNQPQHF
TGTGCCATTTCGAGAGACAATCAGCCCCAGCATTTT
>-|TRBV20-1|TRBJ2-5|few
CSAINADHGGMETQYF
TGCAGTGCTATAAACGCGGACCACGGCGGCATGGAGACCCAGTACTTC
>TRBD2|TRBV5-6|TRBJ2-1|many
CASSLSASGYNEQFF
TGTGCCAGCAGCTTGTCAGCTAGCGGCTACAATGAGCAGTTCTTC
>-|TRBV10-3|TRBJ1-2|few
CAISAQADYGYTF
TGTGCCATCAGTGCACAGGCTGACTATGGCTACACCTTC
>TRBD1|TRBV20-1|TRBJ1-5|-
CSARMTGRNQPQHF
TGCAGTGCTAGGATGACAGGGCGCAATCAGCCCCAGCATTTT
>TRBD1|TRBV7-2|TRBJ1-1|-
CASSLERAGTGGTEAFF
TGTGCCAGCAGCTTAGAGCGTGCGGGGACAGGGGGCACTGAAGCTTTCTTT
>TRBD1|TRBV5-1|TRBJ1-2|few
CASSTDRGVTGYTF
TGCGCCAGCAGCACGGACAGGGGGGTTACTGGCTACACCTTC
>TRBD1|TRBV6-5|TRBJ2-3|-
CASSYSRDRGATDTQYF
TGTGCCAGCAGTTACTCGAGGGACAGGGGAGCCACAGATACGCAGTATTTT
>-|TRBV12-3/TRBV12-4|TRBJ2-1|few
CASSGSVEQFF
TGTGCCAGCAGTGGGAGTGTTGAGCAGTTCTTC
>TRBD1|TRBV3-1|TRBJ2-1|-
CASSLRGTDYNEQFF
TGTGCCAGCAGCCTAAGGGGGACAGACTACAATGAGCAGTTCTTC
>TRBD2|TRBV9|TRBJ2-1|-
CASSAGGRASSYNEQFF
TGTGCCAGCAGCGCGGGGGGGCGGGCGAGCTCCTACAATGAGCAGTTCTTC
>-|TRBV20-1|TRBJ2-7|many
CSARATDSYEQYF
TGCAGTGCTAGAGCGACGGACTCCTACGAGCAGTACTTC
>TRBD1|TRBV6-5|TRBJ2-2|many
CASSYGQGAATGELFF
TGTGCCAGCAGTTACGGACAGGGGGCGGCCACCGGGGAGCTGTTTTTT
>-|TRBV29-1|TRBJ2-7|many
CSAGGGGNYEQYF
TGCAGCGCCGGGGGCGGGGGCAACTACGAGCAGTACTTC
>TRBD1|TRBV11-2|TRBJ2-4|few
CASSNRQGVAKNIQYF
TGTGCCAGCAGCAATAGACAGGGAGTAGCCAAAAACATTCAGTACTTC